This T cell receptor beta chain was profiled in a study of response to subunit inactivated influenza vaccine. Study observations and caveats: Every seasonal influenza vaccination brings in few new T cells, the authors suggested.

Germline V lookup: CDR1 SEHNR, CDR2 FQNEAQ (reference sequence). The CDR3 loop spans 15 amino acids. V lost 1 base and J lost 0, with 9 bases in between. As for this clonotype: Its antigen is unidentified.

From the RT-PCR reads, TCRdb called clonotypes with MiXCR, one entry per CDR3 protein. The sample records 630,000 or so distinct CDR3 sequences, less than 20% being singletons. The receptor was isolated from a man between 45 and 60 years old who received an inactivated influenza vaccine. The rearrangement links TRBV7-9 to TRBJ1-2; D is ambiguous. The input for sequencing was PBMCs from blood, taken about 11 days after vaccination. The CDR3 coding sequence is TGTGCCAGCAGCTTAGATCGCCAGGCTAACTATGGCTACACCTTC. Protein product: CASSLDRQANYGYTF.